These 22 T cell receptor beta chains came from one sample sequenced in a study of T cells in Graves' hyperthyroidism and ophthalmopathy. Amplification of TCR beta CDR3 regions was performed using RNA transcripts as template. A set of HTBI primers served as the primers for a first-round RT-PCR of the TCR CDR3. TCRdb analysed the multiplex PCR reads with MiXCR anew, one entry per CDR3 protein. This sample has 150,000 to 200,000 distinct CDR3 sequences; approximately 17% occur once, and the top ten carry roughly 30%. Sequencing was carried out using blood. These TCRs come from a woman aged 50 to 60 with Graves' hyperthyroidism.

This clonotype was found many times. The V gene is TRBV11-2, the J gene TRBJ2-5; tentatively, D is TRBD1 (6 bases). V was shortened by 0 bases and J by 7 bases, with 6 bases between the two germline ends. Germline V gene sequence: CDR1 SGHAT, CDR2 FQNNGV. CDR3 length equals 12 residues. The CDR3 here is CASSLEGGTQYF. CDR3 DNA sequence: TGTGCCAGCAGCTTAGAAGGGGGGACCCAGTACTTC.

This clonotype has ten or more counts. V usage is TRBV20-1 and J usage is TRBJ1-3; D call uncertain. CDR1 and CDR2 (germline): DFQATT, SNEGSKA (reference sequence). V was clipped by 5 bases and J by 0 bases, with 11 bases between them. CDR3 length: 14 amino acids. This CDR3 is CSAPPEGSGNTIYF. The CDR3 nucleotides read TGCAGTGCTCCCCCCGAGGGCTCTGGAAACACCATATATTTT.

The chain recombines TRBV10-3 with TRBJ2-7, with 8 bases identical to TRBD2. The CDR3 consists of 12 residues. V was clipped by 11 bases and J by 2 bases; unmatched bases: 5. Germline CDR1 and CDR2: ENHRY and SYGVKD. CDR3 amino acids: CAASAGAYEQYF. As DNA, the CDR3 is TGTGCCGCCTCAGCGGGAGCCTACGAGCAGTACTTC.

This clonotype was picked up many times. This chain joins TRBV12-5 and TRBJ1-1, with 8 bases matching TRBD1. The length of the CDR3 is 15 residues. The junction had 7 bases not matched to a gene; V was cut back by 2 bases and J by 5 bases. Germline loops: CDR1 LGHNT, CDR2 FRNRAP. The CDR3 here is CASGLSGGAGTEAFF. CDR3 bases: TGTGCTAGTGGTTTGTCAGGGGGCGCAGGGACTGAAGCTTTCTTT.

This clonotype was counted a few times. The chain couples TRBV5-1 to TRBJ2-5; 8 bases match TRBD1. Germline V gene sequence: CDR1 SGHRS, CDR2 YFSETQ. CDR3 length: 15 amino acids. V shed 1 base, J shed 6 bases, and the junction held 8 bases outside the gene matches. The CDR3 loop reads CASSLSPGGTQTQYF. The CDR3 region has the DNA TGCGCCAGCAGCTTGTCCCCAGGGGGCACACAGACCCAGTACTTC.

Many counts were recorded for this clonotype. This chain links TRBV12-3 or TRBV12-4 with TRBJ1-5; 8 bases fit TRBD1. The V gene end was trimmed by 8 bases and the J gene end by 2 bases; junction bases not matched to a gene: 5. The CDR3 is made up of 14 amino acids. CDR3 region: CASSTQGGNQPQHF. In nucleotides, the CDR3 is TGTGCCAGCTCTACACAGGGGGGCAATCAGCCCCAGCATTTT.

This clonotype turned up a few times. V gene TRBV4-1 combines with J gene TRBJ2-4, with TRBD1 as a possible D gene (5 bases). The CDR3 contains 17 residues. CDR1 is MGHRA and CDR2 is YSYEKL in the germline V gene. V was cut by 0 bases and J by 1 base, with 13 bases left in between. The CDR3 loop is CASSQDRGAVAKNIQYF. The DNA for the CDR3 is TGCGCCAGCAGCCAAGACCGTGGGGCAGTGGCCAAAAACATTCAGTACTTC.

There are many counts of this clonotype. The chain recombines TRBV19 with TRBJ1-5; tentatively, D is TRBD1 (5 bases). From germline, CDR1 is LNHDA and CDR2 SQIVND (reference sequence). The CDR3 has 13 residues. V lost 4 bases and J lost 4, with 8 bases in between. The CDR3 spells CASSTGGNQPQHF. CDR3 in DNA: TGTGCCAGTAGTACCGGGGGAAATCAGCCCCAGCATTTT.

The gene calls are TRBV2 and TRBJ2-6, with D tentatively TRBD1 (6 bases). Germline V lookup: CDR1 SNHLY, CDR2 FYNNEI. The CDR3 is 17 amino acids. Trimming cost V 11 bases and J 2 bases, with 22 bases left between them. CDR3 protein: CALLRTQGLTGANVLTF. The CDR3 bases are TGTGCCCTGCTAAGAACGCAGGGGTTGACTGGGGCCAACGTCCTGACTTTC.

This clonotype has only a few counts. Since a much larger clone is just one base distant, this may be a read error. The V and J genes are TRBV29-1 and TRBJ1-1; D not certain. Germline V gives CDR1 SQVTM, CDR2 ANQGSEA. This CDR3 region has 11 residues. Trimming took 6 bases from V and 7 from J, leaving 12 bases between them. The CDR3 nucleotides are TGCAGCGTCGCCCGGACCATTGAAGCTTTCTTT. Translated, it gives CSVARTIEAFF.

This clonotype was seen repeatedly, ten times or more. CDR3: CASSYFDTQYF. The CDR3 DNA follows: TGTGCCAGCAGTTATTTCGATACGCAGTATTTT. This chain connects TRBV6-2 or TRBV6-3 to TRBJ2-3, with D hard to call. The V gene lost 3 bases and the J gene lost 6 bases, with 4 bases spanning the gap. Germline V CDR1 and CDR2: MNHEY, SVGEGT. The CDR3 spans 11 residues.

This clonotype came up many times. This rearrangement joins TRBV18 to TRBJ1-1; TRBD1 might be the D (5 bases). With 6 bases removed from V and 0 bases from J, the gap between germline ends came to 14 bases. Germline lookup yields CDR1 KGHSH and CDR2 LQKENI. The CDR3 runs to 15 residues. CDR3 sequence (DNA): TGTGCCAGCTCCCCAGGGACGAGAATGAACACTGAAGCTTTCTTT. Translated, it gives CASSPGTRMNTEAFF.

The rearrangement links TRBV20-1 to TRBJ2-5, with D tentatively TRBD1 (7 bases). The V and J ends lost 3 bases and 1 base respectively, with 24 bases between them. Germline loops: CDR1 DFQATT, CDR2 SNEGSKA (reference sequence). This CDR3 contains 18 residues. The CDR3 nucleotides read TGCAGTGCTAGTGGTGAGGCGGGGACAGCCATGATCCAAGAGACCCAGTACTTC. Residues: CSASGEAGTAMIQETQYF.

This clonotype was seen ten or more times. The CDR3 DNA reads as TGTGCCAGTAGTGGTCCCACTGAAGCTTTCTTT. Protein sequence: CASSGPTEAFF. The chain combines TRBV19 with TRBJ1-1; no firm D call. This CDR3 region has 11 residues. The V end was cut by 5 bases, the J end by 4 bases, with 5 bases between. From germline, CDR1 is LNHDA and CDR2 SQIVND (reference sequence).

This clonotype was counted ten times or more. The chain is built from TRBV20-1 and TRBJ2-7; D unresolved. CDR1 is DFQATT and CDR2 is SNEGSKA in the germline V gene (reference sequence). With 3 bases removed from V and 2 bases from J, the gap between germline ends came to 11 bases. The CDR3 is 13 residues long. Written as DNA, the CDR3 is TGCAGTGCTAGCTCTTCCGAGCCCTACGAGCAGTACTTC. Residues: CSASSSEPYEQYF.

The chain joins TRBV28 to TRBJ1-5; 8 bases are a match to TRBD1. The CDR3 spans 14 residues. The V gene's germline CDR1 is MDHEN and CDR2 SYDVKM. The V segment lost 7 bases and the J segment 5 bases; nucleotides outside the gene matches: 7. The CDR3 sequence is CASTPTGEDQPQHF. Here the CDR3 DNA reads TGTGCCAGCACCCCGACAGGGGAGGATCAGCCCCAGCATTTT.

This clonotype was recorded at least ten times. The CDR3: CASSSGGSLLQQYF. CDR3 coding DNA: TGTGCCAGCAGTTCGGGGGGCTCTTTACTACAGCAGTACTTC. The chain has TRBV28 and TRBJ2-7, with D possibly matching TRBD2 (7 bases). Trimming pared 4 bases from V and 8 bases from J, leaving 18 bases between. Germline V lookup: CDR1 MDHEN, CDR2 SYDVKM. The CDR3 has 14 amino acids.

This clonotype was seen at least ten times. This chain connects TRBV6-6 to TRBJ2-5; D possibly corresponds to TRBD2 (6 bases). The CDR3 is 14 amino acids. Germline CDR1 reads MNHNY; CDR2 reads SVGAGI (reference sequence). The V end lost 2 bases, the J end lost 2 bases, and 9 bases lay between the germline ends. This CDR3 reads CASSYGGTQETQYF. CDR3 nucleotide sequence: TGTGCCAGCAGTTACGGGGGGACGCAAGAGACCCAGTACTTC.

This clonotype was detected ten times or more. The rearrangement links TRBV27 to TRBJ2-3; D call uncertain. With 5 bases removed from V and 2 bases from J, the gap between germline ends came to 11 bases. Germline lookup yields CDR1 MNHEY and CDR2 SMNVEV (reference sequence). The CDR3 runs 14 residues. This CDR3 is CASSLATNTDTQYF. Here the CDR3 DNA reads TGTGCCAGCAGTCTCGCTACCAACACAGATACGCAGTATTTT.

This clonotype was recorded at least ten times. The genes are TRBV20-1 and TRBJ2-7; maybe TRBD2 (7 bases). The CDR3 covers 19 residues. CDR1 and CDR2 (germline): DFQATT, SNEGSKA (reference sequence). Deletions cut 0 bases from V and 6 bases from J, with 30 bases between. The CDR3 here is CSARDGPGTILAGDSEQYF. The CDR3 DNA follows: TGCAGTGCTAGAGATGGACCAGGGACAATATTGGCGGGGGATAGCGAGCAGTACTTC.

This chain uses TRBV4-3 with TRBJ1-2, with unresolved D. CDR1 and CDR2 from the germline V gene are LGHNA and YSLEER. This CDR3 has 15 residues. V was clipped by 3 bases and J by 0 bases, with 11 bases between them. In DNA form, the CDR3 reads TGCGCCAGCAGCCAGGGAGTCCTGCCTAACTATGGCTACACCTTC. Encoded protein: CASSQGVLPNYGYTF.

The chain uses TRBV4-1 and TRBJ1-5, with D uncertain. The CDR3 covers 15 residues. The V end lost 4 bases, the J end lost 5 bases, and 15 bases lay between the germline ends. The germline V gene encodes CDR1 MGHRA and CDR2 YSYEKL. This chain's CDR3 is CASSPLGSPYQPQHF. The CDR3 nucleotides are TGCGCCAGCAGCCCCCTGGGGAGTCCCTATCAGCCCCAGCATTTT.